This T cell receptor (beta chain) is drawn from a study of identical twins. General study findings and limits: In cord blood, abundant beta clonotypes had fewer insertions; memory showed no trend. Compared with unrelated sharing, twin-shared out-of-frame alpha sequences had more low-probability sequences.

This clonotype came up a few times. Its target is unknown. From the 5' RACE reads, TCRdb called clonotypes with MiXCR, one entry per CDR3 protein. The table shows 1.5 million to 2 million distinct CDR3 sequences, with about 32% occurring only once. The TCR originated in a newborn girl in good health. The sample consisted of cord blood.

CDR3 sequence: CASSPQTGGNSPLHF. The CDR3, as DNA: TGTGCCAGCAGTCCTCAGACAGGGGGGAATTCACCCCTCCACTTT. The chain recombines TRBV12-3 or TRBV12-4 with TRBJ1-6; 9 bases fit TRBD1. V shed 5 bases, J shed 7 bases, and the junction held 6 bases outside the gene matches. The CDR3 consists of 15 residues.